Listed below are T cell receptor beta chains from one sample, sequenced in a study of OX40 agonist ivuxolimab in advanced cancers. Produced via immunoSEQ multiplex PCR; TCRdb's table is partial and in-frame only. The sample records 65,000 to 90,000 clones, around 90% being singletons. Sequenced here: CD4+ or CD8+ T cells sorted from blood, sampled in a trial of the OX40 agonist ivuxolimab. All receptors come from an adult with an advanced solid tumor such as melanoma, head and neck, liver or kidney cancer. Both conserved end residues are part of each CDR3. A D gene is named only where the DNA matches it firmly. Clone size appears in some rows only: once, few, many, or a class for an expanded clone.

>TRBV28|-|TRBJ1-4|10|-
TGTGCCTGGGGTCGGGAAAAACTGTTTTTT
CAWGREKLFF
>TRBV30|-|TRBJ2-2|16|-
TGTGCCTGGAGTGTAAGGGCAGGGTTCATGACCGGGGAGCTGTTTTTT
CAWSVRAGFMTGELFF
>TRBV4-3|-|TRBJ2-3|16|-
TGCGCCAGCAGCCAATATCAGGGGCCCGAGACAGATACGCAGTATTTT
CASSQYQGPETDTQYF
>TRBV7-8|-|TRBJ2-1|15|-
TGTGCCAGCAGCCGGCAGGCGAGCTCCTACAATGAGCAGTTCTTC
CASSRQASSYNEQFF
>TRBV18|-|TRBJ2-7|14|-
TGTGCCAGCTCATCTGAACAGGACTCCTACGAGCAGTACTTC
CASSSEQDSYEQYF
>TRBV5-4|-|TRBJ1-2|16|TRBD1
TGTGCCAGCAGCTTGTGGGCGGGCAGGGGGGGCTATGGCTACACCTTC
CASSLWAGRGGYGYTF
>TRBV25-1|-|TRBJ2-3|13|-
TGTGCCAGTCTTGGGGGCCTCACAGATACGCAGTATTTT
CASLGGLTDTQYF
>TRBV7-8|-|TRBJ2-1|14|TRBD2
TGTGCCAGCCGCACCGGGCTAGCGGGAGAGGAGCAGTTCTTC
CASRTGLAGEEQFF
>TRBV2|-|TRBJ1-4|15|-
TGTGCCAGCAGAAGTCAACACGGAAATAATGAAAAACTGTTTTTT
CASRSQHGNNEKLFF
>TRBV28|-|TRBJ2-1|14|TRBD2
TGTGCCAGCAGGGCCAGCGGGAGTTATAATGAGCAGTTCTTC
CASRASGSYNEQFF
>TRBV7-2|-|TRBJ2-7|13|TRBD1
TGTGCCAGCAGCTTAGACAGGGGTTCCGAGCAGTACTTC
CASSLDRGSEQYF
>TRBV5-1|-|TRBJ1-6|16|-
TGCGCCAGCAGCTTGGGGGCCAACAGGGTTAATTCACCCCTCCACTTT
CASSLGANRVNSPLHF
>TRBV5-1|-|TRBJ2-5|13|-
TGCGCCAGCAGCCCTTTTCTAGCGGAGACCCAGTACTTC
CASSPFLAETQYF
>TRBV11-3|-|TRBJ2-1|14|TRBD2
TGTGCCAGCAGCAATCCCTCTAGCGGGACCAGGCTGTTCTTC
CASSNPSSGTRLFF
>TRBV6-5|-|TRBJ1-1|14|-
TGTGCCAGCAGTTACAAAGACAGAAACACTGAAGCTTTCTTT
CASSYKDRNTEAFF
>TRBV11-3|-|TRBJ2-1|13|-
TGTGCCAGCAGCCTGTCCAGGGCGGGTGAGCAGTTCTTC
CASSLSRAGEQFF
>TRBV19|few|TRBJ1-5|15|-
TGTGCCAGTAGTATCTCCTGGGGGGTCAATCAGCCCCAGCATTTT
CASSISWGVNQPQHF